Below are 30 T cell receptor beta chains sequenced from a single sample in a study of T cell clonality in common variable immunodeficiency. Here immunoSEQ multiplex PCR was the method, and the copy in TCRdb shows in-frame clones only, minus some. Singletons are absent from the sample, which has some 40,000 clones. Input material: peripheral blood mononuclear cells. The receptors originated from a person aged 18 to 75 in good health.

This clone has a count of ten or more. The read gets to within 3 residues of the CDR3 end, and the germline J gene fills in the rest. The V gene is TRBV20-1, the J gene TRBJ1-6; tentatively, D is TRBD1 (6 bases). The V gene lost 1 base and the J gene lost 4 bases, with 17 bases spanning the gap. The CDR3 runs to 17 residues. Germline lookup yields CDR1 DFQATT and CDR2 SNEGSKA (reference sequence). The CDR3 DNA, read in part, is TGCAGTGCTAGAGCGCAGGGGCGACACGTTTATAATTCACCC. Protein: CSARAQGRHVYNSP. In full, the CDR3 reads CSARAQGRHVYNSPLHF.

This clone occurred many times. Read data end 3 residues before the CDR3 end; the end is taken from the germline J gene. The chain combines TRBV4-1 with TRBJ2-3, with 7 bases lining up with TRBD2. The CDR3 runs to 15 residues. Trimming took 4 bases from V and 2 from J; bases not matched to a gene: 6. In germline, CDR1 is MGHRA, CDR2 YSYEKL. CDR3 protein: CASSLRDYYTDTQYF. The sequenced CDR3 bases are TGCGCCAGCAGCCTCCGGGACTACTACACAGATACG.

The table lists this clone with many counts. CDR3 sequence reads: CASSLLPTGVMETQYF. CDR3 bases read: TGTGCCAGTAGTTTACTTCCGACAGGGGTAATGGAGACC. This chain uses TRBV19 with TRBJ2-5; 8 bases are a match to TRBD1. The read falls 3 residues short of the CDR3 end, and the missing part is taken from the germline J gene. The CDR3 extends over 16 amino acids. Germline V CDR1 and CDR2: LNHDA, SQIVND (reference sequence). The J segment lost 5 bases and the V segment lost 5 bases, leaving 13 bases of the junction unmatched.

This clone has at least ten counts. The read ends 3 residues shy of where the CDR3 ends; the end is completed using the germline J gene. This sequence joins TRBV13 and TRBJ2-1; D is unresolved. From germline, CDR1 is PRHDT and CDR2 FYEKMQ (reference sequence). The V end lost 8 bases, the J end lost 3 bases, and 11 bases lay between the germline ends. The CDR3 totals 13 residues. The CDR3 here is CASGTGGYNEQFF. The covered CDR3 bases are TGTGCCAGCGGAACGGGTGGCTACAATGAG.

This clone was seen ten or more times. The read ends 3 residues before the CDR3 terminus; that terminus is restored from the germline J gene. V is TRBV7-3 and J is TRBJ1-1; D call uncertain. From germline, CDR1 is SGHTA and CDR2 FQGTGA. The CDR3 totals 14 residues. Trimming stripped 5 bases from V and 6 bases from J, with 16 bases between. The sequenced CDR3 bases are TGTGCCAGCAGCCCCCGACATGGAACGGCTGAA. Translating gives CASSPRHGTAE. The entire CDR3 sequence reads CASSPRHGTAEAFF.

This clone was counted many times. With the read ending 3 residues before the CDR3 end, the germline J gene is used to fill in that end. V is TRBV20-1 and J is TRBJ1-6, with D unclear. The CDR3 has 14 amino acids. V lost 6 bases and J 0 bases, leaving 9 bases between the germline ends. Germline V gene data show CDR1 as DFQATT and CDR2 as SNEGSKA (reference sequence). Incomplete CDR3 DNA: TGCAGTGCCCAGGCGAGCTCCTATAATTCACCC. Protein: CSAQASSYNSP. The entire CDR3 is CSAQASSYNSPLHF.

This clone showed up many times. Sequencing ends 3 residues short of the CDR3 end; the germline J gene provides the rest. The chain is built from TRBV20-1 and TRBJ2-3; D remains unclear. The CDR3 covers 12 residues. Trimming took 8 bases from V and 7 from J, leaving 16 bases between them. Germline V gene data show CDR1 as DFQATT and CDR2 as SNEGSKA (reference sequence). CDR3 in amino acids: CSHDSAANTQYF. Partial CDR3 DNA: TGCAGTCATGACTCCGCAGCAAATACG.

This clone was seen at least ten times. The read terminates 3 residues ahead of where the CDR3 ends, so the germline J gene completes it. This chain uses TRBV11-2 with TRBJ2-7; tentatively, D is TRBD1 (8 bases). V gave up 6 bases and J gave up 3 bases, with 15 bases separating them. The CDR3 has 14 amino acids. From germline, CDR1 is SGHAT and CDR2 FQNNGV. This chain's CDR3 is CASRPYRGGYEQYF. Partial CDR3 DNA: TGTGCCAGCAGGCCCTACAGGGGGGGCTACGAG. Combining the CDR3 with reference TRBV11-2 and TRBJ2-7 gives the whole variable domain EAGVAQSPRYKIIEKRQSVAFWCNPISGHATLYWYQQILGQGPKLLIQFQNNGVVDDSQLPKDRFSAERLKGVDSTLKIQPAKLEDSAVYLCASRPYRGGYEQYFGPGTRLTVT.

This clone was seen many times. The DNA ends 3 residues before the CDR3 does, and the rest of the CDR3 is filled in from the germline J gene. The rearrangement joins TRBV7-9 to TRBJ1-4; D may be TRBD1 (5 bases). This CDR3 has 14 residues. The germline V gene has CDR1 SEHNR and CDR2 FQNEAQ (reference sequence). Deletions cut 3 bases from V and 7 bases from J, with 12 bases between. The CDR3 loop reads CASSFQGGGEKLFF. CDR3 DNA, as far as it was read: TGTGCCAGCAGCTTTCAGGGAGGAGGTGAAAAA.

This clone appeared many times. The CDR3 extends 3 residues past the end of the read, so its final part is completed from the germline J gene. This chain joins TRBV20-1 and TRBJ2-3; unclear D gene. Germline V lookup: CDR1 DFQATT, CDR2 SNEGSKA (reference sequence). This CDR3 has 13 amino acids. V shed 0 bases and J shed 5 bases, with 9 bases lying between them. The CDR3 bases that were read are TGCAGTGCTAGAGACTATTTGTTAGATACG. Its translation is CSARDYLLDT. The entire CDR3 is CSARDYLLDTQYF.

This clone was counted at least ten times. The read gets to within 3 residues of the CDR3 end, and the germline J gene fills in the rest. The chain uses TRBV20-1 and TRBJ2-4; no definite D call. Germline assignment: CDR1 DFQATT and CDR2 SNEGSKA (reference sequence). The CDR3 sequence is 12 residues long. The sequenced part of the CDR3 DNA is TGCAGTGCTAGAGAACAGATCTATGGT. As protein: CSAREQIYG. From start to end, the CDR3 is CSAREQIYGQYF.

The sample holds many counts of this clone. The read ends 3 residues shy of where the CDR3 ends; the end is completed using the germline J gene. This chain joins TRBV7-9 and TRBJ1-6; 9 bases are a match to TRBD1. Germline V CDR1 and CDR2: SEHNR, FQNEAQ (reference sequence). CDR3 length: 14 residues. Trimming at V came to 6 bases and at J to 7 bases, leaving 4 bases not matched to a gene. This CDR3 reads CASRLGQGNSPLHF. The CDR3 bases that were read are TGTGCCAGCAGGTTGGGACAGGGCAATTCACCC.

As to this clone: The read ends 3 residues before the CDR3 terminus; that terminus is restored from the germline J gene. V gene TRBV7-8 combines with J gene TRBJ2-7; 13 bases align to TRBD2. V lost 9 bases and J lost 5; bases outside the gene matches: 16. The CDR3 covers 17 residues. Looked up from germline, CDR1 is SGHVS and CDR2 is FQNEAQ. The DNA read from the CDR3 is TGTGCCAGTAGCGGACTAGCGGGAGCAATAGGATCCGACGAG. Amino acid sequence: CASSGLAGAIGSDE. The whole CDR3 protein is CASSGLAGAIGSDEQYF.

This clone was found a few times. The DNA ends 3 residues before the CDR3 does, and the rest of the CDR3 is filled in from the germline J gene. The gene calls are TRBV18 and TRBJ2-2, with D maybe TRBD1 (5 bases). Per germline, CDR1 KGHSH and CDR2 LQKENI. The CDR3 has 15 amino acids. The CDR3 here is CASSPSNSGANVLFF. The covered CDR3 bases are TGTGCCAGCTCACCGTCCAACTCTGGGGCCAACGTG.

This clone was counted ten times or more. Here the CDR3 reads CASSIVGREETQYF. Partial CDR3 DNA: TGTGCCAGTAGTATAGTGGGCAGGGAAGAGACC. The chain recombines TRBV19 with TRBJ2-5; D may be TRBD1 (5 bases). The read ends 3 residues early relative to the CDR3; the germline J gene fills the gap. This CDR3 spans 14 amino acids. CDR1 LNHDA and CDR2 SQIVND come from the germline V gene (reference sequence). Between the trimmed V and J ends, which lost 1 base and 3 bases, there was a span of 9 bases.

This clone has ten or more counts. The read stops 3 residues short of the end of the CDR3; the missing end is completed from the germline J gene. The rearrangement links TRBV6-2 or TRBV6-3 to TRBJ1-2, with 9 bases that match TRBD1. CDR1 MNHEY and CDR2 SVGEGT come from the germline V gene. CDR3 length equals 14 residues. Trimming at V came to 6 bases and at J to 6 bases, leaving 8 bases not matched to a gene. CDR3: CASRTGTGTDGYTF. CDR3 bases read: TGTGCCAGCAGAACCGGGACAGGGACGGATGGC.

This clone was counted between two and nine times. A much larger clonotype is one base distant, so this may be a read error. CDR3 DNA, as far as it was read: TGTGCCAGCAGTGAACCGGGGGGCCGCCGTCTCTATCAGCCG. As protein: CASSEPGGRRLYQP. The whole CDR3 reads CASSEPGGRRLYQPQYF. The chain combines TRBV6-1 with TRBJ2-3; D possibly corresponds to TRBD2 (7 bases). The read ends 3 residues early relative to the CDR3; the germline J gene fills the gap. This CDR3 has 17 residues. Germline V gene data show CDR1 as MNHNS and CDR2 as SASEGT.

This clone appeared a few times. The missing CDR3 end, 3 residues past where the read stops, is filled in from the germline J gene. This chain uses TRBV7-2 with TRBJ1-2, with 9 bases matching TRBD1. The V gene's germline CDR1 is SGHTA and CDR2 FQGNSA. The CDR3 runs 14 residues. The CDR3 region is CASSGQGLVYDYTF. Partial CDR3 DNA: TGTGCCAGCAGCGGACAGGGGTTGGTCTACGAC.

This clone was recorded at least ten times. The read ends 3 residues before the CDR3 terminus; that terminus is restored from the germline J gene. The V and J genes are TRBV5-1 and TRBJ1-1; D call uncertain. With 2 bases removed from V and 2 bases from J, the gap between germline ends came to 7 bases. The CDR3 is 13 amino acids. The germline V gene has CDR1 SGHRS and CDR2 YFSETQ. The sequenced CDR3 bases are TGCGCCAGCAGCTTATACAGAAACACTGAA. As protein: CASSLYRNTE. The CDR3 in its entirety is CASSLYRNTEAFF.

This clone appeared many times. The read is 3 residues too short to cover the CDR3 end, so that end is filled in from the germline J gene. The genes are TRBV7-8 and TRBJ2-7; possibly TRBD1 for D (6 bases). Between the trimmed V and J ends, which lost 0 bases and 5 bases, there was a span of 11 bases. This CDR3 has 14 amino acids. Germline values: CDR1 SGHVS, CDR2 FQNEAQ. The chain's CDR3 is CASSLARGTHEQYF. The CDR3 bases that were read are TGTGCCAGCAGCTTAGCTAGGGGGACCCACGAG.

This clone was found many times. The read falls 3 residues short of the CDR3 end, and the missing part is taken from the germline J gene. The chain recombines TRBV7-3 with TRBJ2-1; 7 bases line up with TRBD2. The CDR3 is 15 amino acids. Germline CDR1 is SGHTA and CDR2 is FQGTGA. The V gene end was trimmed by 1 base and the J gene end by 7 bases; junction bases not matched to a gene: 7. CDR3 DNA, as far as it was read: TGTGCCAGCAGCTTAATGGCGGGAGTAGAAAATGAG. It encodes CASSLMAGVENE. The CDR3 reads in full as CASSLMAGVENEQFF.

In its sample, this clone was seen many times. The read ends 3 residues shy of where the CDR3 ends; the end is completed using the germline J gene. The genes are TRBV4-2 and TRBJ2-3; no firm D call. The CDR3 sequence is 15 residues long. The V gene's germline CDR1 is LGHNA and CDR2 YNFKEQ. Trimming removed 1 base at V and 2 bases at J, with 10 bases between. Partial CDR3 DNA: TGTGCCAGCAGCCAAGGTATGGCGGACACAGATACG. Protein sequence: CASSQGMADTDT. The entire CDR3 reads CASSQGMADTDTQYF.

This clone was counted ten times or more. The read halts 3 residues ahead of the CDR3 end, with the missing end drawn from the germline J gene. The chain combines TRBV20-1 with TRBJ2-5, with 9 bases identical to TRBD2. J lost 2 bases, V lost 6 bases, and 7 bases had no gene match. This CDR3 is built from 14 residues. CDR1 DFQATT and CDR2 SNEGSKA come from the germline V gene (reference sequence). Here the CDR3 reads CSAGSTSGQETQYF. The DNA read from the CDR3 is TGCAGTGCAGGGTCGACTAGCGGACAAGAGACC.

This clone was observed at least ten times. The read ends 3 residues early relative to the CDR3; the germline J gene fills the gap. V and J are TRBV20-1 and TRBJ2-1, with 9 bases matching TRBD2. Germline trimming cut 6 bases from V and 1 base from J; bases unmatched to any gene: 4. CDR3 length: 14 residues. Germline values: CDR1 DFQATT, CDR2 SNEGSKA (reference sequence). The sequenced CDR3 bases are TGCAGTGCCGTCGGACTAGCGTCCTACAATGAG. This encodes CSAVGLASYNE. The whole CDR3 sequence reads CSAVGLASYNEQFF.

The table lists this clone with many counts. The read halts 3 residues ahead of the CDR3 end, with the missing end drawn from the germline J gene. V and J are TRBV4-2 and TRBJ1-2; perhaps TRBD1 as D (6 bases). This CDR3 spans 16 amino acids. CDR1 is LGHNA and CDR2 is YNFKEQ in the germline V gene. The CDR3 bases that were read are TGTGCCAGCAGCCAAGATGACAGGTACAGACCGGACTCC. Residues: CASSQDDRYRPDS. The full CDR3 protein reads CASSQDDRYRPDSYTF.

This clone was seen at least ten times. The read finishes 3 residues shy of the CDR3 end, and the germline J gene is used to complete it. The chain is built from TRBV19 and TRBJ1-2; D is ambiguous. V lost 8 bases and J lost 6, with 19 bases in between. Germline-derived CDR1 and CDR2 are LNHDA and SQIVND (reference sequence). The CDR3 runs 14 residues. Incomplete CDR3 DNA: TGTGCCAGTCGAGCCGGGGTGGGGTTTGATGGC. Its protein is CASRAGVGFDG. The full CDR3 protein reads CASRAGVGFDGYTF.

This clone was counted a few times. The CDR3 is cut off 3 residues early in the read; its end comes from the germline J gene. This chain links TRBV18 with TRBJ2-3; 9 bases are shared with TRBD1. The CDR3 has 14 residues. Germline V gene data show CDR1 as KGHSH and CDR2 as LQKENI. The CDR3 spells CASSLDRGYQPQYF. The covered CDR3 bases are TGTGCCAGCTCACTGGACAGGGGATATCAGCCG.

This clone has more than one count but fewer than ten. The sequenced fragment ends 3 residues before the CDR3 boundary, so the rest is inferred from the germline J gene. This rearrangement joins TRBV5-1 to TRBJ2-3, with a tentative D call TRBD1 (5 bases). Looked up from germline, CDR1 is SGHRS and CDR2 is YFSETQ. V was pared by 1 base and J by 1 base, with 10 bases between. The CDR3 extends over 15 amino acids. The sequenced part of the CDR3 DNA is TGCGCCAGCAGCTTGTCAGGGCTTGGCACAGATACG. This sequence encodes CASSLSGLGTDT. The entire CDR3 protein is CASSLSGLGTDTQYF.

Many counts were recorded for this clone. The read gets to within 3 residues of the CDR3 end, and the germline J gene fills in the rest. The chain carries TRBV7-8 and TRBJ2-2; TRBD2 aligns across 9 bases. This CDR3 spans 16 amino acids. CDR1 SGHVS and CDR2 FQNEAQ come from the germline V gene. The ends lost 5 bases at V and 0 bases at J; junction bases unmatched: 4. The CDR3 reads CASSRTSAANTGELFF. The CDR3 DNA, read in part, is TGTGCCAGCAGCCGGACTAGCGCCGCGAACACCGGGGAG.

This clone was seen many times. The sequence runs out 3 residues before the end of the CDR3; the remainder is reconstructed from the germline J gene. The chain joins TRBV9 to TRBJ2-1; no firm D call. Trimming left V 0 bases short and J 1 base short, with 5 bases between. Germline CDR1 and CDR2: SGDLS and YYNGEE. CDR3 length: 14 residues. CDR3 DNA (partial): TGTGCCAGCAGCGTAGGCGAATCCTACAATGAG. It is translated as CASSVGESYNE. From start to end, the CDR3 is CASSVGESYNEQFF. The full variable domain, completed using reference TRBV9 and TRBJ2-1, is DSGVTQTPKHLITATGQRVTLRCSPRSGDLSVYWYQQSLDQGLQFLIQYYNGEERAKGNILERFSAQQFPDLHSELNLSSLELGDSALYFCASSVGESYNEQFFGPGTRLTVL.